This T cell receptor beta chain derives from a study of cytomegalovirus exposure and HLA in healthy donors. Across the whole study: As an earlier analysis found, around 190 million T cells yielded fewer than 130 million unique TCR beta sequences.

Use of 60 Vbeta and 13 Jbeta primers characterized the PCR. Sequencing used immunoSEQ multiplex PCR; TCRdb keeps in-frame clones, though not all of them. Its clone listing holds under 70,000 clones. The CDR3 length is 13 residues. Germline values: CDR1 MDHEN, CDR2 SYDVKM. Trimming took 10 bases from V and 2 from J, leaving 14 bases between them. A remark on this clone: Antigen: not known.

Whole-study findings and limits: TCR beta sequences reportedly predicted most subjects' HLA-A and HLA-B alleles accurately.

The chain joins TRBV28 to TRBJ1-1; no clear D gene. Sequencing was performed on PBMCs. The sequence was collected from a woman aged 18-29 years in good health and CMV-seronegative. CDR3 coding DNA: TGTGCCATAAGGCGGGCGTTTAACACTGAAGCTTTCTTT. It is translated as CAIRRAFNTEAFF.